This T cell receptor beta chain was found in a study of cytomegalovirus exposure and HLA in healthy donors (dated by TCRdb to the late 2010s). Looking at the study overall: According to an earlier analysis of a few hundred of the donors, some 180 million T cells yielded approximately 120 million unique TCR beta sequences and about 300 Gb of sequence data. About 280 gigabases of sequencing data and roughly 80 million unique TCR sequences made up an early release that covered some 640 HLA-typed donors. The genetic ancestry cluster associated with self-reported Caucasian donors included around four fifths of the roughly 390 genotyped donors. The aim of the study was to test whether cataloging public T cell receptors could identify signatures of past pathogen exposure. The study profiled the T cell repertoires of 550 to 700 subjects by immunosequencing and related them to cytomegalovirus serostatus. Along with the approximately 700-subject first cohort, a separate validation cohort of over a hundred different subjects was used. The study combined high-throughput TCR immunosequencing, statistical association of individual TCRs with disease status, and machine learning to predict cytomegalovirus infection status. In a later analysis, previously published TCR beta repertoires from 550 to 750 donors were re-analyzed and high-resolution HLA genotyping was added so that TCR occurrence patterns could be studied. The later analysis used no new phenotypic data to find candidate immune exposures, relying instead on TCR beta sequences and their occurrence across donors. An earlier analysis of 587 of the donors used high-throughput TCR beta sequencing to judge whether each TCR beta V gene segment behaved as functional or pseudogenic. Donor age, sex, ethnicity and CMV serostatus were compiled together with the repertoire data. A later genetic analysis took genome-wide SNP genotypes for about three fifths of the roughly 700 donors and used that subset as a discovery cohort. Every repertoire in the discovery cohort had been generated on one and the same sequencing platform. Both class I and class II loci were covered by HLA typing, at four-digit resolution. The number of donors typed differed by locus, with 629-630 for A, B, C, DRB1 and DQB1, roughly 520 for DQA1, about 610 for DPA1, and about 450 for DPB1. Roughly 5 DR-DQ haplotypes were treated as single units for association and clustering because of strong linkage in the cohort. On average, around 230,000 unique TCR beta nucleotide sequences were sequenced per donor among a few hundred genotyped donors of the cohort, with about 17% of those sequences being non-productive.

Summary of the overall study and its limitations: A later analysis found that most CMV-associated TCR beta chains appeared HLA-restricted, with HLA associations seemingly driven largely by CMV exposure. A further reported finding was that TCR beta sequences accurately predicted the HLA-A and HLA-B alleles for most subjects in the first cohort. The presence/absence analyses assumed that sequencing depth was roughly uniform across donors, and that assumption may not be true. Most TCR sequences were observed very rarely across donors, whereas some public TCRs were present in many individuals. HLA typing was unavailable for some donors at each locus, so association tests used only the typed subset. The study gave a list of about 150 TCR beta chains associated with cytomegalovirus. In vitro tests confirmed that a few of the cytomegalovirus-associated TCR beta chains recognize cytomegalovirus antigens. In this cohort, only TCR beta chains were sequenced, and detectable features were limited by the absence of alpha or paired-chain data. The earlier analysis of almost 600 of the donors excluded 15 to 20 rarely observed V segments, including chromosome 9 orphons, because counts were too low. Correlated functional status among segregating V segments might reflect linkage disequilibrium, but an unknown experimental factor could not be ruled out. Some IMGT-functional V segments, including TRBV6-2 and TRBV6-3, could not be distinguished by the 87-base-pair reads and were therefore excluded. A later analysis reported that several top co-occurrence clusters appeared linked to parvovirus B19, influenza, CMV and Epstein-Barr virus. The authors suggested that the approach could potentially be extended to other disease states and immunological phenotypes. The sequencing pipeline was judged likely to have produced a cluster of highly shared sequence variants as a technical artifact. In an earlier analysis of some 550 of the donors, most TCR beta V segments were observed in productive rearrangements about 87% or about 30% of the time, broadly matching IMGT annotations. In a later genetic analysis, fewer N-insertions in productive TCRs were reported among donors in an Asian-associated ancestry cluster than the roughly 700-donor mean. Cytomegalovirus status was reported to be diagnosed by the classifier with high specificity and sensitivity in both the original and validation cohorts. In a later analysis, around 17,000 TCR beta sequences were associated with specific HLA alleles at a false discovery rate of 0.05. In a later analysis, HLA-associated TCR beta chains were found to be more clonally expanded and to have lower generation probabilities than equally common non-associated chains. According to a later analysis, TCR association rates differed among HLA loci, with DRB1 alleles showing the most associated TCRs and HLA-C alleles showing the fewest. An association between a missense DCLRE1C variant and V-gene and J-gene trimming of TCR beta chains was found in a later genetic analysis and replicated in an independent cohort. For the cohort, immune exposure information was limited to CMV serostatus. When HLA alleles, especially DR and DQ, strongly co-occurred, attributing TCR associations to individual alleles was difficult.

V loses 1 base of germline sequence and J loses 4 bases, and the interval between the two ends is 11 bases. According to the germline V gene, CDR1 reads MGHRA and CDR2 reads YSYEKL. The CDR3 contains 16 residues, cysteine and phenylalanine counted. The retained sequence is limited to the CDR3, 48 bases, with the frame set at the first base. Libraries were made using the immunoSEQ multiplex PCR assay. For the multiplex PCR, a mixture combining 60 forward primers for TCR Vbeta segments and 13 reverse primers for TCR Jbeta segments was used. The CDR3 region of rearranged TCR beta genes was amplified from genomic DNA with a multiplex PCR assay. Amplified TCR beta libraries were sequenced as 87-base-pair reads on the Illumina HiSeq System. Per the authors' processing: A later analysis counted 65 million to 90 million unique TCR beta chains across the 670 or so repertoires, and around 9.9 million of these chains were shared by at least two donors. Raw reads were error-corrected and collapsed into unique sequences with a nearest-neighbor algorithm that merged closely related sequences to remove PCR and sequencing errors. To assign V, D and J gene segments, CDR3 sequences were aligned to IMGT reference sequences. Each retained sequence needed at least a six-nucleotide match to both a V gene segment and a J gene segment. Rearrangements were classified as productive when the CDR3 lacked stop codons and remained in frame with V and J, and all other rearrangements were classified as non-productive. CDR3 was defined according to IMGT convention as the region running from the second conserved V-encoded cysteine to the conserved J-encoded phenylalanine. Sequences without an unambiguous match to a single V gene segment were excluded from the earlier analysis of 450 to 650 of the donors. In an earlier analysis of 587 of the donors, V segments were called functional above 56.7% productive rearrangements and were called segregating when the between-donor standard deviation exceeded 5%. A statistical classification framework was built for diagnosing cytomegalovirus status from the catalog of TCR beta chain sequences. In a later analysis, TCR nucleotide sequences were compared against IMGT/GENE-DB human TR gene sequences so that V and J genes could be assigned. The TCRdist pipeline was used in a later analysis to assign CDR3 sequences and most-parsimonious VDJ recombination scenarios. A later analysis defined each TCR beta chain by its CDR3 amino acid sequence plus V-gene family, and excluded reads lacking a unique V-gene family. In a later analysis, fewer than 650 highly shared, low-generation-probability nucleotide sequences were removed to address suspected cross-contamination and a sequencing artifact. In a later analysis, a clonal expansion index was calculated for each public chain from normalized within-repertoire ranks of inferred template counts. In a later analysis, generation probabilities were computed with a VDJ recombination model fitted to out-of-frame rearrangements, and the resulting probabilities were checked against IGoR. A later analysis scored TCR-TCR, TCR-HLA and TCR-CMV co-occurrence with hypergeometric tests, applying a repertoire-size bias correction to TCR pairs. A later analysis estimated false discovery rates by permuting HLA or CMV assignments 20 times. In a later analysis, co-occurring TCRs were grouped using DBSCAN, and TCRdist sequence similarity was added for clustering within HLA-allele-positive subsets. Repertoires with fewer than 30,000 or more than 120,000 public chains, plus five repertoires with anomalous nucleotide sharing, were excluded from co-occurrence clustering. The immuneACCESS repertoire file appears here via TCRdb, limited to in-frame rearrangements. These files lack a portion of the clones; in checked studies, under half of the deficit traces to unresolved V genes, and the cause of the others is not known. For V, J and clone size, that table is used; D and trimming come from the DNA. The sample table records roughly 190,000 clones; roughly 70% of these occur just once. Together, the top ten hold 1.5% to 2% of the sample.

This clone was recorded only once. Which antigen it targets is not known. Base qualities are not at hand, and no much larger clone is one base apart. The cohort was made up of about 670 healthy bone marrow donors. At the time of sampling, every cohort member was nominally healthy, though immune exposures that went unrecorded were likely present. The donor was CMV seronegative and belonged to the group of over 300 seronegative cohort members. Each donor provided a peripheral blood sample, and peripheral blood mononuclear cells were used for TCR beta sequencing. Genomic DNA was extracted from the blood cell samples with the Qiagen DNeasy Blood Extraction Kit.

Sequenced material: PBMCs. Recombination joined TRBV4-1 with TRBJ1-6; the D gene cannot be named for sure. This receptor was taken from a woman in her twenties or thirties in good health and CMV-seronegative. The sequenced DNA is TGCGCCAGCAGCCAAGGTTACGGAGTTTATAATTCACCCCTCCACTTT. It encodes CASSQGYGVYNSPLHF.